This T cell receptor (beta chain) came from a study of T cell responses to AZD1222 COVID-19 vaccine. This CDR3 is 13 amino acids long. V lost 4 bases, J lost 8 bases, and 11 bases lay in between. Germline CDR1 reads SGHVS; CDR2 reads FNYEAQ. Note on this clone: The target antigen is unknown.

General observations from the study: At study baseline, merely over 5 AZD1222 recipients were seropositive. Of spike-specific TCRs, nearly half reportedly target regions left unmutated in variants. Most donors were white British and more were female, and clonal diversity was possibly underestimated. Vaccination with two AZD1222 doses was followed by a rise in Spike-specific TCR breadth and depth.

This table comes from immunoSEQ multiplex PCR, and its TCRdb copy is limited to in-frame clones, with some not included. Of some 120,000 clones detected, roughly 90% appear once; the ten largest clones hold 2.8%. This sample comprised peripheral blood, obtained on day 0 of AZD1222 vaccination. The genes are TRBV7-6 and TRBJ2-2, with D uncertain. The receptor comes from an adult in good health. The CDR3 DNA is TGTGCCAGCAGCTCAACTTTGGCGGGGGAGCTGTTTTTT. Its translation is CASSSTLAGELFF.